The T cell receptor beta chain under discussion was sequenced for a study of blood T cell repertoires in COVID-19 (dated by TCRdb to about 2020). Turning to the overall study: Samples covering the acute and convalescent phases of COVID-19 were provided by collaborators in the United States, Italy and Spain. The material from the prospective study consisted of cDNA or gDNA derived from T cells, B-cell-depleted T cells, or PBMCs. The dataset comprised deeply sampled blood TCRbeta repertoires from subjects exposed to, actively infected with, or recovered from COVID-19. The repertoires were released in a freely available public database meant as a resource for research on the immune response to SARS-CoV-2. Samples were obtained from the ongoing ImmuneRACE study (first 160 participants) and from 1,254 subjects provided by 6 global collaborators. A de-identified subject ID, COVID-19 status, age in years and sex were almost always included in the sample metadata. Where HLA class I and class II types were available, the types were taken from metadata supplied by the sample provider, not from assay-based typing.

Participants in the prospective study were aged about 18 to 95 years, lived in over 20 United States geographic areas, and enrolled through a virtual design. In the prospective study, cohorts were assigned on the basis of participant-reported clinical history obtained from a screening survey and a study questionnaire. For ImmuneRACE Cohort 3, a participant was defined as recovered based on two consecutive negative NP/OP PCR tests, clearance by a healthcare professional, or resolution of symptoms. In the prospective study, whole blood, serum and a nasopharyngeal or oropharyngeal swab were collected from each participant by mobile phlebotomists. Additional blood draws and questionnaires over an approximately 2-month period could optionally be provided by prospective study participants. Before DNA extraction, blood samples from the prospective study were shipped at room temperature or frozen. This clone was seen a few times. Its antigen remains undetermined. Base qualities are not recorded, but no much larger clone differs from it by a single base.

TCRbeta CDR3 regions were amplified from genomic DNA using the immunoSEQ Assay, a bias-controlled multiplex PCR. Regarding the original processing steps: The number of nucleated cells in each sample was estimated from the amplification of reference gene primers within the assay. To quantify the absolute abundance of each unique TCRbeta CDR3 rearrangement, sequence reads were collapsed and filtered. For each sample, productive Simpson clonality was calculated as the square root of Simpson's diversity index across productive rearrangements. The table was pulled from immuneACCESS by TCRdb, which kept in-frame rearrangements only. Such tables lose some clones; where checked, under half of the loss comes from unresolved V genes, and the rest has no known cause. The V and J calls and clone size are taken from that table; D and trimming were inferred from the DNA. The sample profile shows roughly 240,000 clones; about 82% of them were found once. The ten largest clones represent 2% to 2.5% of the sample.

The germline V and J ends show losses of 6 bases and 3 bases respectively, and no gene match explains 5 bases of the junction. CDR1 and CDR2 (SQVTM, ANQGSEA) derive from the germline V gene. The CDR3 numbers 13 residues from cysteine through phenylalanine. Kept here is only the CDR3 DNA, which spans 39 bases and is read in frame from base 1. Results the study describes overall, beyond this receptor: Clinical and demographic metadata were provided uncurated, with the amount varying by source and participant.

This chain is built from TRBV29-1 and TRBJ2-7, with 10 bases aligning to TRBD2. The receptor was derived from a woman between 45 and 60 years old who had recovered from COVID-19. The sequenced sample consisted of PBMCs or T cells enriched from blood (not recorded which). The nucleotide sequence is given as TGCAGCGTCCTAGCGGGAGATCGCTACGAGCAGTACTTC. Its protein reads: CSVLAGDRYEQYF.